This entry concerns a single T cell receptor beta chain. This entry comes from a study of shared clonotypes between healthy human individuals. This CDR3 spans 16 amino acids. With 6 bases removed from V and 2 bases from J, the gap between germline ends came to 18 bases. Germline CDR1 reads SGHRS; CDR2 reads YFSETQ. Data came from immunoSEQ multiplex PCR; TCRdb stores just in-frame clones and leaves some out. The table has 740,000 or so clones, around 73% seen once. The receptor was isolated from a woman aged 30 to 39 in good health. J is TRBJ2-1 and V is TRBV5-1; TRBD2 might be the D (7 bases). Sequences were obtained from memory CD4+ T cells sorted from blood. Indicated subset: CD45RA-negative fraction. This chain's CDR3 is CASTRTGGGPYNEQFF. The DNA for the CDR3 is TGCGCCAGCACCCGTACGGGGGGCGGCCCCTACAATGAGCAGTTCTTC.